The next 21 T cell receptor beta chains were all read from a single sample in a study of shared clonotypes between healthy human individuals. The data were produced by immunoSEQ multiplex PCR, yet TCRdb's version contains in-frame clones alone and is incomplete. The data hold under 700,000 clones, with roughly 96% observed a single time. As defined, naive CD8 cells were CD45RO-negative and positively selected for CCR7, with terminally differentiated effector memory CD45RA+ cells excluded. The sequenced sample consisted of naive CD8+ T cells sorted from blood. Receptors were obtained from a woman aged 25 to 39 in good health.

The V gene is TRBV7-9, the J gene TRBJ2-7; possibly TRBD2 for D (6 bases). There are 14 residues in the CDR3. Trimming left V 8 bases short and J 0 bases short, with 14 bases between. The germline V gene encodes CDR1 SEHNR and CDR2 FQNEAQ (reference sequence). The CDR3 DNA follows: TGTGCCAGCGGGGGGAACTCTTACTCCTACGAGCAGTACTTC. It encodes CASGGNSYSYEQYF.

This chain joins TRBV28 and TRBJ1-1; tentative D call: TRBD1 (5 bases). The ends were cut back, 8 bases at V and 6 bases at J, with 22 bases in the middle. CDR3 length: 15 amino acids. Germline values: CDR1 MDHEN, CDR2 SYDVKM. CDR3 protein: CASGLPESGTPEAFF. Written as DNA, the CDR3 is TGTGCCAGCGGCCTACCCGAATCAGGGACCCCTGAAGCTTTCTTT. Combining the CDR3 with reference TRBV28 and TRBJ1-1 gives the whole variable domain DVKVTQSSRYLVKRTGEKVFLECVQDMDHENMFWYRQDPGLGLRLIYFSYDVKMKEKGDIPEGYSVSREKKERFSLILESASTNQTSMYLCASGLPESGTPEAFFGQGTRLTVV.

This rearrangement joins TRBV15 to TRBJ2-7; D is possibly TRBD1 (6 bases). Germline lookup yields CDR1 LNHNV and CDR2 YYDKDF (reference sequence). The CDR3 contains 17 residues. Trimming pared 0 bases from V and 2 bases from J, leaving 17 bases between. Here the CDR3 DNA reads TGTGCCACCAGCAGAGATTCCGCAGGGGATCTGGCCTACGAGCAGTACTTC. Amino acids: CATSRDSAGDLAYEQYF.

The CDR3 region has the DNA TGTGCCAGCAGCCCGGCGGGCAATGAGCAGTTCTTC. This codes for CASSPAGNEQFF. The chain employs TRBV5-4 and TRBJ2-1; TRBD2 might be the D (5 bases). The germline gives CDR1 SGHNT, CDR2 YYREEE (reference sequence). The CDR3 has 12 amino acids. The V end lost 4 bases, the J end lost 6 bases, and 8 bases lay between the germline ends.

This clone has only one observation. J is TRBJ2-5 and V is TRBV7-9, with TRBD2 identical over 7 bases. This CDR3 contains 15 residues. Germline V gene sequence: CDR1 SEHNR, CDR2 FQNEAQ (reference sequence). V was pared by 1 base and J by 4 bases, with 6 bases of the junction left unmatched. The CDR3, as DNA: TGTGCCAGCAGCTTAGACGGGGGGTCTGGAGAGACCCAGTACTTC. Encoded protein: CASSLDGGSGETQYF.

With respect to this clone: The germline gene is not matched at one end of the junction; a read error may be the cause. This chain links TRBV27 with TRBJ1-1; 7 bases fit TRBD1. CDR1 is MNHEY and CDR2 is SMNVEV in the germline V gene (reference sequence). CDR3 length equals 15 residues. CDR3: CASSVSIEGQTEAFF. The CDR3, as DNA: TGTGCCAGCAGTGTATCTATCGAGGGACAGACTGAAGCTTTCTTT.

The chain is built from TRBV5-4 and TRBJ1-1; 10 bases map to TRBD1. The CDR3 spans 15 residues. Germline loops: CDR1 SGHNT, CDR2 YYREEE (reference sequence). V was clipped by 0 bases and J by 3 bases; unmatched bases: 2. The CDR3 DNA reads as TGTGCCAGCAGCTTGGAGGACAGGGGGGACACTGAAGCTTTCTTT. Translation gives CASSLEDRGDTEAFF.

This chain connects TRBV29-1 to TRBJ2-7; tentatively, D is TRBD2 (5 bases). Germline V gene sequence: CDR1 SQVTM, CDR2 ANQGSEA. The CDR3 totals 12 residues. The V and J ends lost 6 bases and 6 bases respectively, with 15 bases between them. The CDR3 loop reads CSVVEGTFEQYF. CDR3 DNA sequence: TGCAGCGTCGTTGAGGGTACGTTCGAGCAGTACTTC.

The chain is built from TRBV11-2 and TRBJ1-5; the D is unclear. Trimming removed 1 base from V and 3 bases from J, with 4 bases in between. Per germline, CDR1 SGHAT and CDR2 FQNNGV. This CDR3 comprises 13 residues. The CDR3 region is CASSLGINQPQHF. Written as DNA, the CDR3 is TGTGCCAGCAGCTTAGGGATCAATCAGCCCCAGCATTTT.

The chain combines TRBV7-2 with TRBJ1-2; weak D call: TRBD1 (5 bases). This CDR3 is built from 16 residues. The germline V gene encodes CDR1 SGHTA and CDR2 FQGNSA. Trimming took 1 base from V and 6 from J, leaving 18 bases between them. The CDR3 DNA reads as TGTGCCAGCAGCTTAGAATTTGACGGGAAGGGGAATGGCTACACCTTC. Its translation is CASSLEFDGKGNGYTF.

In its sample, this clone was seen once. The V gene is TRBV7-6, the J gene TRBJ2-1, with 9 bases lining up with TRBD2. Germline CDR1 and CDR2: SGHVS and FNYEAQ. V lost 5 bases, J lost 4 bases, and 6 bases stayed unmatched. The CDR3 is made up of 15 amino acids. CDR3 residues: CASSPTSGPYNEQFF. Written as DNA, the CDR3 is TGTGCCAGCAGCCCGACTAGCGGACCATACAATGAGCAGTTCTTC.

J is TRBJ2-3 and V is TRBV10-3; D unresolved. CDR1 ENHRY and CDR2 SYGVKD come from the germline V gene. This CDR3 is 16 amino acids long. Trimming left V 5 bases short and J 4 bases short, with 19 bases between. The chain's CDR3 is CAISRPDLDLPDTQYF. As DNA, the CDR3 is TGTGCCATCAGTCGACCAGATCTAGATCTCCCAGATACGCAGTATTTT.

The V and J genes are TRBV2 and TRBJ2-5; possible D gene TRBD2, 5 bases. CDR1 is SNHLY, CDR2 FYNNEI, per germline. The ends were cut back, 4 bases at V and 5 bases at J, with 14 bases in the middle. The CDR3 runs to 14 residues. CDR3 protein: CASSGYSSMETQYF. The CDR3 bases are TGTGCCAGCAGTGGCTATTCTAGCATGGAGACCCAGTACTTC.

This chain joins TRBV7-8 and TRBJ1-2, with 8 positions matching TRBD1. J lost 8 bases, V lost 3 bases, and 20 bases had no gene match. The CDR3 runs 18 residues. Per germline, CDR1 SGHVS and CDR2 FQNEAQ. CDR3 sequence: CASSFLNIGTGRYVGYTF. As DNA, the CDR3 is TGTGCCAGCAGCTTCCTAAATATCGGGACAGGCCGCTATGTGGGCTACACCTTC.

V and J are TRBV18 and TRBJ2-7; TRBD1 might be the D (5 bases). V was cut by 1 base and J by 6 bases, with 7 bases left in between. There are 12 residues in the CDR3. The V gene's germline CDR1 is KGHSH and CDR2 LQKENI. Here the CDR3 DNA reads TGTGCCAGCTCACCACAGGGGCTCGAGCAGTACTTC. It yields the protein CASSPQGLEQYF.

The V and J genes are TRBV7-6 and TRBJ1-2, with TRBD1 matching over 7 bases. The CDR3 contains 14 residues. V was pared by 5 bases and J by 3 bases, with 6 bases of the junction left unmatched. The V gene's germline CDR1 is SGHVS and CDR2 FNYEAQ. As DNA, the CDR3 is TGTGCCAGCAGCCCTGGGCAGGGGGACTATGGCTACACCTTC. As protein: CASSPGQGDYGYTF.

V is TRBV4-1 and J is TRBJ1-1; D gene ambiguous. CDR3 length: 14 amino acids. The ends were cut back, 5 bases at V and 0 bases at J, with 10 bases in the middle. Germline loops: CDR1 MGHRA, CDR2 YSYEKL. CDR3 residues: CASSRTELNTEAFF. The CDR3 DNA follows: TGCGCCAGCAGCAGAACAGAACTGAACACTGAAGCTTTCTTT.

V is TRBV28 and J is TRBJ2-1, with D perhaps matching TRBD1 (6 bases). This CDR3 contains 15 residues. V lost 6 bases and J 2 bases, leaving 14 bases between the germline ends. Germline V gene data show CDR1 as MDHEN and CDR2 as SYDVKM. As DNA, the CDR3 is TGTGCCAGCAGAAAGAGACAGGCAGCCTACAATGAGCAGTTCTTC. Residues: CASRKRQAAYNEQFF.

CDR3 coding DNA: TGTGCCAGCAGGGAACTGCGAGGCTCCTACGAGCAGTACTTC. This sequence encodes CASRELRGSYEQYF. J is TRBJ2-7 and V is TRBV5-8; no firm D call. The CDR3 totals 14 residues. V was clipped by 5 bases and J by 0 bases, with 12 bases between them. Germline lookup yields CDR1 SGHTS and CDR2 YDEGEE.

To note about this clone: The same CDR3 arises from other DNA sequences in this sample as well. The V call is TRBV27, the J call TRBJ1-1, with TRBD1 identical over 7 bases. V shed 3 bases, J shed 1 base, and the junction held 2 bases outside the gene matches. Germline V gene data show CDR1 as MNHEY and CDR2 as SMNVEV (reference sequence). CDR3 length: 14 residues. CDR3 sequence: CASSLTGTNTEAFF. The CDR3 DNA is TGTGCCAGCAGTTTGACAGGGACGAACACTGAAGCTTTCTTT.

The rearrangement uses TRBV27 and TRBJ1-1; D is undetermined. This CDR3 contains 14 residues. Germline V CDR1 and CDR2: MNHEY, SMNVEV (reference sequence). V was trimmed by 5 bases and J by 4 bases, leaving 14 bases between them. The CDR3 DNA reads as TGTGCCAGCAGTCCAGCCCCCGGGTTCACTGAAGCTTTCTTT. This encodes CASSPAPGFTEAFF.